This TCR beta chain was profiled in a study of vaccination and CD4 T cells after COVID-19. Study-wide background: Post-vaccine sampling followed dose two by a median approximately 70 days (range 14 to 241).

Treatment specified: roughly 11-day PBMC culture with coronavirus spike peptide pools or control peptides (ViraFEST assay). Positive PCR tests came between March and December 2020, ahead of the US Alpha, Beta and Delta variants. The CDR3 runs 15 residues. Germline CDR1 is DFQATT and CDR2 is SNEGSKA (reference sequence). V shed 0 bases, J shed 7 bases, and the junction held 10 bases outside the gene matches. For this clonotype: Antigen unknown.

The Oncomine TCR Beta short-read assay was applied to DNA of cultured CD4+ T cells. Genomic DNA was isolated from CD4+ T cells that had been cultured. TCRdb re-called the PCR reads through MiXCR, storing one row per CDR3 protein. The sample lists about 15,000 distinct CDR3 sequences, 53% occurring once. This chain uses TRBV20-1 with TRBJ2-7, with TRBD2 identical over 9 bases. Sequencing was performed on CD4+ T cells from blood, cultured in vitro. The receptor comes from a human donor who had recovered from COVID-19. The CDR3 reads CSARDRIAGEAEQYF. The CDR3 DNA reads as TGCAGTGCTAGAGATCGGATAGCGGGGGAGGCAGAGCAGTACTTC.